Sequencing of this TCR beta chain was carried out in a study of cytomegalovirus exposure and HLA in healthy donors. Germline CDR1 reads MNHEY; CDR2 reads SVGAGI. The CDR3 length is 14 residues. Deletions cut 4 bases from V and 1 base from J, with 10 bases between. 13 Jbeta primers and 60 Vbeta primers were used for the PCR. Clones were sequenced by immunoSEQ multiplex PCR, and TCRdb holds only the in-frame ones, with some missing. The table includes about 170,000 clones, 65% to 85% detected once. This TCR derives from a boy younger than 10 in good health and CMV-seronegative. This chain uses TRBV6-5 with TRBJ1-1, with D maybe TRBD1 (5 bases). The sample taken for sequencing was PBMCs. The CDR3 reads CASSSYRQNTEAFF. For the CDR3, the DNA is TGTGCCAGCAGTTCCTACAGGCAGAACACTGAAGCTTTCTTT.